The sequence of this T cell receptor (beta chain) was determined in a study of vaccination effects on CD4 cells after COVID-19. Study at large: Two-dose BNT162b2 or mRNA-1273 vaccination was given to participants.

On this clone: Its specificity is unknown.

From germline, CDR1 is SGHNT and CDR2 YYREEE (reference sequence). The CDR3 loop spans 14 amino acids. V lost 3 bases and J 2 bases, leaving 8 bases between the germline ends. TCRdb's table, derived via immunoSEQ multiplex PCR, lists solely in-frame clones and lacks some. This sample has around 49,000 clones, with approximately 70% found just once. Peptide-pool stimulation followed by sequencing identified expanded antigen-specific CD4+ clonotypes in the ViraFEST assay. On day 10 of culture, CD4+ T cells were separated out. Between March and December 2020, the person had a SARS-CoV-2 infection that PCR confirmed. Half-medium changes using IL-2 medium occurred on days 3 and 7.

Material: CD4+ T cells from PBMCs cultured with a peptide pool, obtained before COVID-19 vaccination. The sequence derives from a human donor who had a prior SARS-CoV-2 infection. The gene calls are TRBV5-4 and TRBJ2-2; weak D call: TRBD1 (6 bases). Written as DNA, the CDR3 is TGTGCCAGCAGCTCGGGACAAAACACCGGGGAGCTGTTTTTT. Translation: CASSSGQNTGELFF.